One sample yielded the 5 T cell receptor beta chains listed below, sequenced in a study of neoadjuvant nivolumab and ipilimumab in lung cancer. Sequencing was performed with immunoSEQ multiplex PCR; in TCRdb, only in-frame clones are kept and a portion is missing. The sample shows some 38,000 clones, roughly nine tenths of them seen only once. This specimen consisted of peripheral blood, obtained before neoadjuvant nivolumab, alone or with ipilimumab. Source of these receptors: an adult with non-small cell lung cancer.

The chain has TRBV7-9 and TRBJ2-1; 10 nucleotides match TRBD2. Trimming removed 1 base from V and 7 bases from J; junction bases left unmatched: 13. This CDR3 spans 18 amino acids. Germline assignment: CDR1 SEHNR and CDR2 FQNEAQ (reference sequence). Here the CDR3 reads CASSLGRESGRALNEQFF. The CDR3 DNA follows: TGTGCCAGCAGCTTAGGTAGAGAGAGCGGGAGGGCCTTGAATGAGCAGTTCTTC.

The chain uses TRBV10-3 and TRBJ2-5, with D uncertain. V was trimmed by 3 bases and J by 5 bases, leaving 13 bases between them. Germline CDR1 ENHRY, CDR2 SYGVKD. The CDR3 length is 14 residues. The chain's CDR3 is CAISDHNQHETQYF. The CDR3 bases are TGTGCCATCAGTGACCACAACCAGCACGAGACCCAGTACTTC.

The CDR3 DNA is TGTGCCAGCAGCTTAGATCCAGGGGTCGAAGCTTTCTTT. This sequence encodes CASSLDPGVEAFF. This sequence joins TRBV7-9 and TRBJ1-1; D perhaps matches TRBD1 (6 bases). V was shortened by 1 base and J by 8 bases, with 11 bases between the two germline ends. Germline CDR1 SEHNR, CDR2 FQNEAQ (reference sequence). This CDR3 is 13 amino acids long.

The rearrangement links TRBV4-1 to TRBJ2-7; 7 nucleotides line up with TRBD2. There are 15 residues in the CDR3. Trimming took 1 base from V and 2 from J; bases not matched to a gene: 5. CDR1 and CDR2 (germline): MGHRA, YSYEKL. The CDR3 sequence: CASSQGHSGTYEQYF. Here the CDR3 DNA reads TGCGCCAGCAGCCAAGGACACAGCGGGACCTACGAGCAGTACTTC.

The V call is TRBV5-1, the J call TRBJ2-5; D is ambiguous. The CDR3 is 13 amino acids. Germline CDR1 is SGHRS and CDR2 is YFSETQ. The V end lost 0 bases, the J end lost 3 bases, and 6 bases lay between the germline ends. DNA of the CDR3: TGCGCCAGCAGCTTGGCCGTGGAAGAGACCCAGTACTTC. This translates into CASSLAVEETQYF.